The 13 T cell receptor beta chains below all came from one sample that was sequenced in a study of blood T cell repertoires in COVID-19. Clones were sequenced by immunoSEQ multiplex PCR, and TCRdb holds only the in-frame ones, with some missing. The sample holds 100,000 to 150,000 clones, about 86% seen once. The sample taken for sequencing was peripheral blood. These receptors were collected from a woman aged 55-75 years with active or convalescent COVID-19.

This sequence joins TRBV4-3 and TRBJ2-2, with D possibly matching TRBD1 (5 bases). The CDR3 is 15 amino acids. The V and J ends lost 0 bases and 5 bases respectively, with 10 bases between them. Per germline, CDR1 LGHNA and CDR2 YSLEER. CDR3 region: CASSQDRVGTGELFF. DNA for the CDR3: TGCGCCAGCAGCCAAGACAGGGTCGGAACCGGGGAGCTGTTTTTT.

The chain couples TRBV5-1 to TRBJ1-2, with TRBD1 as a possible D gene (5 bases). Deletions cut 2 bases from V and 5 bases from J, with 19 bases between. The CDR3 sequence is 16 residues long. Per germline, CDR1 SGHRS and CDR2 YFSETQ. CDR3 DNA: TGCGCCAGCAGCTTCGCAGGGTCCGGCGAGGATTATGGCTACACCTTC. Its translation is CASSFAGSGEDYGYTF.

The rearrangement links TRBV18 to TRBJ1-4; no firm D call. CDR3 length: 15 residues. From germline, CDR1 is KGHSH and CDR2 LQKENI. Trimming stripped 6 bases from V and 7 bases from J, with 18 bases between. In nucleotides, the CDR3 is TGTGCCAGCTCGCGCACGGGGAATGTGGGTGAAAAACTGTTTTTT. Residues: CASSRTGNVGEKLFF.

The V gene is TRBV19, the J gene TRBJ2-7, with 7 bases matching TRBD2. Unmatched junction bases numbered 8, after V lost 7 bases and J lost 5 bases. Germline V gene data show CDR1 as LNHDA and CDR2 as SQIVND (reference sequence). The CDR3 is 13 amino acids. DNA of the CDR3: TGTGCCAGTAAGAGGGAGGGCCTAAACGAGCAGTACTTC. It is translated as CASKREGLNEQYF.

The chain has TRBV19 and TRBJ2-7; 13 bases are shared with TRBD2. V lost 3 bases and J lost 2; bases outside the gene matches: 1. The CDR3 has 15 residues. From germline, CDR1 is LNHDA and CDR2 SQIVND (reference sequence). Here the CDR3 DNA reads TGTGCCAGTAGTATCGGACTAGCGGGGGCCTACGAGCAGTACTTC. Protein sequence: CASSIGLAGAYEQYF.

CDR3 bases: TGTGCCAGCAGCGCAGCAGGGGGAGCGAACACTGAAGCTTTCTTT. It yields the protein CASSAAGGANTEAFF. V gene TRBV7-3 combines with J gene TRBJ1-1, with 7 nucleotides matching TRBD1. Germline V gene data show CDR1 as SGHTA and CDR2 as FQGTGA. Trimming cost V 5 bases and J 1 base; bases outside gene matches: 7. The CDR3 covers 15 residues.

The genes are TRBV6-5 and TRBJ1-2, with D hard to call. The CDR3 is 13 amino acids. The V gene's germline CDR1 is MNHEY and CDR2 SVGAGI. The V and J ends lost 0 bases and 6 bases respectively, with 8 bases between them. CDR3 residues: CASSYSGSDGYTF. In DNA, the CDR3 is TGTGCCAGCAGTTACTCGGGGAGCGATGGCTACACCTTC.

V and J are TRBV28 and TRBJ1-1; D is unresolved. In germline, CDR1 is MDHEN, CDR2 SYDVKM. V was clipped by 2 bases and J by 5 bases, with 12 bases between them. The CDR3 is 14 residues long. The CDR3 here is CASSLLRLRTEAFF. The CDR3 DNA sequence: TGTGCCAGCAGTTTACTCCGCTTGAGAACTGAAGCTTTCTTT.

The gene calls are TRBV29-1 and TRBJ1-2, with 10 bases lining up with TRBD1. J gave up 8 bases and V 7 bases, and 7 bases lay outside the gene matches. Germline CDR1 reads SQVTM; CDR2 reads ANQGSEA. CDR3 length: 12 amino acids. This CDR3 is CSGSDRGLGYTF. CDR3 DNA: TGCAGCGGAAGTGACAGGGGGCTCGGCTACACCTTC.

V usage is TRBV7-2 and J usage is TRBJ1-2; 11 nucleotides match TRBD1. The V gene's germline CDR1 is SGHTA and CDR2 FQGNSA. V shed 1 base, J shed 4 bases, and the junction held 11 bases outside the gene matches. The CDR3 has 18 amino acids. CDR3 nucleotides: TGTGCCAGCAGCTTAGGGACAGGGGGCGCGACGCGCGGCTATGGCTACACCTTC. Amino acids: CASSLGTGGATRGYGYTF. Filled out from reference TRBV7-2 and TRBJ1-2, the complete variable domain reads GAGVSQSPSNKVTEKGKDVELRCDPISGHTALYWYRQSLGQGLEFLIYFQGNSAPDKSGLPSDRFSAERTGGSVSTLTIQRTQQEDSAVYLCASSLGTGGATRGYGYTFGSGTRLTVV.

As regards this clone: A much more abundant neighbour one base away suggests this may be a read error. V gene TRBV7-6 combines with J gene TRBJ1-5; 9 bases align to TRBD1. V dropped 1 base and J dropped 4; count of bases not matched to a gene: 2. The CDR3 length is 15 residues. The germline CDR1 and CDR2 sequences are SGHVS and FNYEAQ. CDR3 protein: CASSLEGQGNQPQHF. CDR3 DNA sequence: TGTGCCAGCAGCTTAGAGGGACAGGGTAATCAGCCCCAGCATTTT.

The chain couples TRBV7-9 to TRBJ1-4; D is undetermined. Germline V gene sequence: CDR1 SEHNR, CDR2 FQNEAQ (reference sequence). Deletions cut 1 base from V and 12 bases from J, with 9 bases between. There are 12 residues in the CDR3. CDR3 region: CASSLVYNELFF. In DNA, the CDR3 is TGTGCCAGCAGCTTAGTGTACAACGAACTGTTTTTT.

The V gene is TRBV3-1 (or the pseudogene TRBV3-2), the J gene TRBJ2-7, with D hard to call. V lost 7 bases and J lost 5, with 27 bases in between. The CDR3 has 17 residues. Germline V lookup: CDR1 LGHDT, CDR2 YNNKEL (reference sequence). This CDR3 reads CASTPSPFQSRPNEQYF. CDR3 in DNA: TGTGCCAGCACCCCCTCCCCCTTTCAATCGCGGCCAAACGAGCAGTACTTC.